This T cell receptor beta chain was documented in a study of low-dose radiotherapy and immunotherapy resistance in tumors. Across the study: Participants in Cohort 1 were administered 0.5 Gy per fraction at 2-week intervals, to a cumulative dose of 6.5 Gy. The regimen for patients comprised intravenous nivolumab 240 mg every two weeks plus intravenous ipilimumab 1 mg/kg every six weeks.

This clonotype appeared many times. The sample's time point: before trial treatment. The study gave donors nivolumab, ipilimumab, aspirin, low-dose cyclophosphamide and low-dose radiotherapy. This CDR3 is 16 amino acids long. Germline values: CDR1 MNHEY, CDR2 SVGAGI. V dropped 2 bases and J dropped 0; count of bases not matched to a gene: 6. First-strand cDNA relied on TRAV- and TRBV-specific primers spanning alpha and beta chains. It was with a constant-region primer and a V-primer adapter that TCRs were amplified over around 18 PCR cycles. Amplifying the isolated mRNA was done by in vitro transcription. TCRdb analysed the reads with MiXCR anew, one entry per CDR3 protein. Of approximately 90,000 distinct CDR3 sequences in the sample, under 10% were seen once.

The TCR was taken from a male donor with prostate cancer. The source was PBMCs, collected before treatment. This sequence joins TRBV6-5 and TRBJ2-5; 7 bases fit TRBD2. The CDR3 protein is CASSYLSSGHQETQYF. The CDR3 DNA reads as TGTGCCAGCAGTTACCTCTCTAGCGGCCACCAAGAGACCCAGTACTTC.